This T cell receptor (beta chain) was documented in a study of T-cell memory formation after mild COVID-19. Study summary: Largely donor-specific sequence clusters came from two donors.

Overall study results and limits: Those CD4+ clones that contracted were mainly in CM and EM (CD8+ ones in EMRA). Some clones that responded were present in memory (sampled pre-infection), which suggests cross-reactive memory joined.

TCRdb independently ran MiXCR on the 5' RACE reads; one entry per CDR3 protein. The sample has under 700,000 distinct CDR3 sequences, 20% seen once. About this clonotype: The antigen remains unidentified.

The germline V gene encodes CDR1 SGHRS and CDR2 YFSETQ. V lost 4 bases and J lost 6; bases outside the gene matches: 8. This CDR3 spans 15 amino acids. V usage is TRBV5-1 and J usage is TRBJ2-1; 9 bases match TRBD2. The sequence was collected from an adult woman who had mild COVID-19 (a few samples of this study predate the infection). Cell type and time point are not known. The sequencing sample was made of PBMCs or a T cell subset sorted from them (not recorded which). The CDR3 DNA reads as TGCGCCAGCAGCCTGGGCAATAGCGGGAGCAATGAGCAGTTCTTC. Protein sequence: CASSLGNSGSNEQFF. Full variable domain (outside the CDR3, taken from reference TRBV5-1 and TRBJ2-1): KAGVTQTPRYLIKTRGQQVTLSCSPISGHRSVSWYQQTPGQGLQFLFEYFSETQRNKGNFPGRFSGRQFSNSRSEMNVSTLELGDSALYLCASSLGNSGSNEQFFGPGTRLTVL.